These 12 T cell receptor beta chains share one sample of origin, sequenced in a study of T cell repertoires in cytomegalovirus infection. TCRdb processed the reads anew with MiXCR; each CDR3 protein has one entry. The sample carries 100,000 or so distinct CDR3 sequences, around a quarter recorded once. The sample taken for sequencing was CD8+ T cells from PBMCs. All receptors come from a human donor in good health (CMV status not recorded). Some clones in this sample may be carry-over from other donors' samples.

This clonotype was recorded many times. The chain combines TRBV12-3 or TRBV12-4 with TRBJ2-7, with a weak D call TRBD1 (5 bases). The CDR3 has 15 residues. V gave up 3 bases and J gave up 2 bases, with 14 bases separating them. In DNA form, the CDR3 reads TGTGCCAGCAGTTTTCAGGGTACAAGTCCCTACGAGCAGTACTTC. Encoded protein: CASSFQGTSPYEQYF.

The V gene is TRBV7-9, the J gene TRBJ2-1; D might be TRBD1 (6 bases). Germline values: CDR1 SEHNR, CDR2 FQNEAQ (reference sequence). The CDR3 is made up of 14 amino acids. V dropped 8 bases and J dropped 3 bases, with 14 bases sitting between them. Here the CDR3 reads CASGLRDNYNEQFF. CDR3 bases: TGTGCCAGCGGCCTCCGGGACAACTACAATGAGCAGTTCTTC.

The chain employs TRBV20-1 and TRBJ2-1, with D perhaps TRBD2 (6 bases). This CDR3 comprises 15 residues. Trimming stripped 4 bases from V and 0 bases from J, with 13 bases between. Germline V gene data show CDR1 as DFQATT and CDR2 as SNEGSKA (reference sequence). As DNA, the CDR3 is TGCAGTGCTAAAAAAGCGGGTGACTCCTACAATGAGCAGTTCTTC. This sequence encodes CSAKKAGDSYNEQFF.

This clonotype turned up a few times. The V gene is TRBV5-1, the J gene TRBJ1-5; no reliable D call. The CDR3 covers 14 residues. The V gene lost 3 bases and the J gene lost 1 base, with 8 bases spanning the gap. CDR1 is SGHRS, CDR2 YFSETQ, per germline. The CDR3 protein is CASSWSGSNQPQHF. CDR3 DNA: TGCGCCAGCAGCTGGTCGGGGAGCAATCAGCCCCAGCATTTT.

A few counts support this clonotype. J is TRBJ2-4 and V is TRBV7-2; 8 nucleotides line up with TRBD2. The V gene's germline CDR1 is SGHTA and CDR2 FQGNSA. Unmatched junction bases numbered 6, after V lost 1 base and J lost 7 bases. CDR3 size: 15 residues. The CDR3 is CASSLERGGRNIQYF. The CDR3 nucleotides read TGTGCCAGCAGCTTAGAAAGGGGCGGGAGGAACATTCAGTACTTC.

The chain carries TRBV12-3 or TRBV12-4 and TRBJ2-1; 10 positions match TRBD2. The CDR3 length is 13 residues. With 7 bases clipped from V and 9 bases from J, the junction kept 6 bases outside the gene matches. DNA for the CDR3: TGTGCCAGCACCCCGACTAGCGGGTTTGAGCAGTTCTTC. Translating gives CASTPTSGFEQFF.

The CDR3 sequence: CASFGQGGGVRPHGELFF. The CDR3 DNA reads TGTGCCAGCTTTGGACAGGGGGGCGGCGTTCGCCCTCACGGGGAGCTGTTTTTT. This chain uses TRBV3-1 with TRBJ2-2, with 10 bases matching TRBD1. J gave up 7 bases and V 8 bases, and 19 bases lay outside the gene matches. Germline CDR1 and CDR2: LGHDT and YNNKEL (reference sequence). The CDR3 consists of 18 residues.

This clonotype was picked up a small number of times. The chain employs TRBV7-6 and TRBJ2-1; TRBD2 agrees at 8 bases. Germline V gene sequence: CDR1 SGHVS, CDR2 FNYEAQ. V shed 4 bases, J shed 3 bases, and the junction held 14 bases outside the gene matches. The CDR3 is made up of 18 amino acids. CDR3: CASSYETTGLGLYNEQFF. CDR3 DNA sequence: TGTGCCAGCAGCTATGAAACTACGGGACTAGGGCTCTACAATGAGCAGTTCTTC.

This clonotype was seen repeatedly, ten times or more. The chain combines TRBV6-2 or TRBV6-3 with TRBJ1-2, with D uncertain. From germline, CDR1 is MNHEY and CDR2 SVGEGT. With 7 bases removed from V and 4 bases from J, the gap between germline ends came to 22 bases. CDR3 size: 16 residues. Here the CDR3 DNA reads TGTGCCAGCACCCCCCGGGGAGGACCCTATACCTATGGCTACACCTTC. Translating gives CASTPRGGPYTYGYTF.

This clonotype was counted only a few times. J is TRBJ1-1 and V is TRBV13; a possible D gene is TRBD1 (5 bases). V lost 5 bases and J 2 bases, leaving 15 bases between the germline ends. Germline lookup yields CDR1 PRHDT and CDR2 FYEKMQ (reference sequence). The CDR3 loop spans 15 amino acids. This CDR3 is CASSLGTGYNTEAFF. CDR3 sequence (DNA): TGTGCCAGCAGCCTGGGGACGGGCTATAACACTGAAGCTTTCTTT.

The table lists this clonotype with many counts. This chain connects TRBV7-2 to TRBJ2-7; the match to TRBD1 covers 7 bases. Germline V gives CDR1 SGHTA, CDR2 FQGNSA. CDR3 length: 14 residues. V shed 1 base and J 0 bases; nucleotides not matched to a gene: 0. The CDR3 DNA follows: TGTGCCAGCAGCTTAGGGGACAGCTCCTACGAGCAGTACTTC. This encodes CASSLGDSSYEQYF.

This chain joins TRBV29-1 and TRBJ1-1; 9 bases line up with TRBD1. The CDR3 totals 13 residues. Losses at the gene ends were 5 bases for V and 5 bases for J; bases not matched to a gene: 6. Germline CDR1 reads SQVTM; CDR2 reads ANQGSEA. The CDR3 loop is CSVLWTGVTEAFF. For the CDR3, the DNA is TGCAGCGTTCTTTGGACAGGGGTGACTGAAGCTTTCTTT.